These T cell receptor beta chains were read from a single sample in a study of cytomegalovirus exposure and HLA in healthy donors. The protocol was immunoSEQ multiplex PCR, while the TCRdb copy is restricted to in-frame clones and leaves out a portion. The sample contains approximately 170,000 clones, over 75% of which appear only once. The sample was PBMCs. These receptors originate from a male donor in good health and CMV-seronegative. The CDR3 runs from the conserved cysteine through the conserved F or W. Fields, in order: D gene, V gene, J gene, clone size, CDR3 DNA, CDR3 protein. A D gene is named only where the DNA matches it firmly. A row's size may be missing; if present it is once, few, many or a size class.

.,TRBV7-9,TRBJ1-2,once,TGTGCCAGCAGCTTCGTAACAGTCCCCAACTATGGCTACACCTTC,CASSFVTVPNYGYTF
TRBD1,TRBV5-1,TRBJ1-1,.,TGCGCCAGCAGGGACAGGGTGAACACTGAAGCTTTCTTT,CASRDRVNTEAFF
TRBD1,TRBV15,TRBJ1-5,.,TGTGCCACCAGCATTCATTTGACAGGGAACCAGCCCCAGCATTTT,CATSIHLTGNQPQHF
TRBD1,TRBV6-5,TRBJ1-6,.,TGTGCCACCGGGGACAGCCCCTATAATTCACCCCTCCACTTT,CATGDSPYNSPLHF
TRBD1,TRBV4-1,TRBJ2-5,.,TGCGCCAGCGCCATGCCAGGGGGCCTGAGGGAGACCCAGTACTTC,CASAMPGGLRETQYF
.,TRBV10-3,TRBJ1-2,.,TGTGCCATCAGTGAGCAGAGCGGGAGCTACACCTTC,CAISEQSGSYTF
.,TRBV7-2,TRBJ2-1,.,TGTGCCAGCAGCTTAACGCGGGGGCCCTACAATGAGCAGTTCTTC,CASSLTRGPYNEQFF
.,TRBV7-9,TRBJ1-2,.,TGTGCCAGCAGCTTAGAAGCTAGGGGCTACACCTTC,CASSLEARGYTF
.,TRBV5-1,TRBJ2-2,.,TGCGCCAGCAGCCTACAGGGTCACACCGGGGAGCTGTTTTTT,CASSLQGHTGELFF
TRBD2,TRBV5-1,TRBJ2-1,.,TGCGCCAGCAGCTTGGCCAGGGGGACTAGCGGGGCCTACTCCTACAATGAGCAGTTCTTC,CASSLARGTSGAYSYNEQFF
.,TRBV2,TRBJ2-1,.,TGTGCCAGCAGGGAGCTGGAGACGTCTAGCTCCTACAATGAGCAGTTCTTC,CASRELETSSSYNEQFF
TRBD1,TRBV10-3,TRBJ1-1,few,TGTGCCATTGGACAGGGGAGCACTGAAGCTTTCTTT,CAIGQGSTEAFF
.,TRBV10-3,TRBJ2-7,.,TGTGCCATCAGTCGGGGTTACGAGCAGTACTTC,CAISRGYEQYF
.,TRBV5-1,TRBJ2-5,.,TGCGCCAGCAGCGCAAACAGCGAGACCCAGTACTTC,CASSANSETQYF
TRBD2,TRBV5-1,TRBJ2-1,.,TGCGCCAGCAGCCCCCGACTAGCGGGGGGGGACGATGAGCAGTTCTTC,CASSPRLAGGDDEQFF
TRBD1,TRBV5-1,TRBJ1-1,.,TGCGCCAGCAGCTTGGGGGACAGGGGGAACACTGAAGCTTTCTTT,CASSLGDRGNTEAFF
.,TRBV7-2,TRBJ2-1,few,TGTGCCAGCAGCCAGGACAGAAGCAATGAGCAGTTCTTC,CASSQDRSNEQFF
.,TRBV6-5,TRBJ1-1,.,TGTGCCAGTTCTCGCGGGGCGACTGAAGCTTTCTTT,CASSRGATEAFF
TRBD1,TRBV11-2,TRBJ1-2,.,TGTGCCAGCAGCTTAGCTGCGACAGGGGCCTACTACTACACCTTC,CASSLAATGAYYYTF
.,TRBV29-1,TRBJ1-5,.,TGCAGCTCCCTCGGGTTTCGTAGCAATCAGCCCCAGCATTTT,CSSLGFRSNQPQHF
TRBD1,TRBV5-1,TRBJ2-2,once,TGCGCCAGCAGCTCCCCTGCCCCGGGACAGGTTGGTGTTAGCGCGAACACCGGGGAGCTGTTTTTT,CASSSPAPGQVGVSANTGELFF
TRBD1,TRBV4-2,TRBJ1-6,once,TGTGCCAGCAGCCAAGGGGACAGGGGGCGCGATTATAATTCACCCCTCCACTTT,CASSQGDRGRDYNSPLHF
.,TRBV10-2,TRBJ2-1,.,TGCGCCAGCAGGGGGGCAGGACCTTACAATGAGCAGTTCTTC,CASRGAGPYNEQFF
.,TRBV11-3,TRBJ2-5,.,TGTGCCAGCAGCTTAGGTGCAGGGCCGAGCGAGACCCAGTACTTC,CASSLGAGPSETQYF
.,TRBV27,TRBJ2-7,.,TGTGCCAGCAGTTCCCGGCCGGACAGTAGCACCTACGAGCAGTACTTC,CASSSRPDSSTYEQYF
.,TRBV7-9,TRBJ2-7,.,TGTGCCAGCAGCTTTTCATACGAGCAGTACTTC,CASSFSYEQYF
.,TRBV4-1,TRBJ2-2,.,TGCGCCAGCAGCCAGAAGGACGGGACAACTTACACCGGGGAGCTGTTTTTT,CASSQKDGTTYTGELFF